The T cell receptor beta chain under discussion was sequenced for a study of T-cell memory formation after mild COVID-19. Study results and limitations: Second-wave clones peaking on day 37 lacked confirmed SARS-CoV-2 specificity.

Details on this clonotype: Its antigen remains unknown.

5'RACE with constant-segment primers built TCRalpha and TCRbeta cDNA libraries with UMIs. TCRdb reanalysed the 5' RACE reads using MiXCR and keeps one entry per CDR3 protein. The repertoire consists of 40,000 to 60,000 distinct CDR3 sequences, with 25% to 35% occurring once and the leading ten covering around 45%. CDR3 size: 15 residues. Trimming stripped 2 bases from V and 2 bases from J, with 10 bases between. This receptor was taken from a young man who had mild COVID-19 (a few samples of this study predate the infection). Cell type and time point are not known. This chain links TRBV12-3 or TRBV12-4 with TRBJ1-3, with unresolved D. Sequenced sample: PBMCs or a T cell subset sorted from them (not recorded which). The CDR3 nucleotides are TGTGCCAGCAGTTTAACGGGGATTCCTGGAAACACCATATATTTT. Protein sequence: CASSLTGIPGNTIYF.